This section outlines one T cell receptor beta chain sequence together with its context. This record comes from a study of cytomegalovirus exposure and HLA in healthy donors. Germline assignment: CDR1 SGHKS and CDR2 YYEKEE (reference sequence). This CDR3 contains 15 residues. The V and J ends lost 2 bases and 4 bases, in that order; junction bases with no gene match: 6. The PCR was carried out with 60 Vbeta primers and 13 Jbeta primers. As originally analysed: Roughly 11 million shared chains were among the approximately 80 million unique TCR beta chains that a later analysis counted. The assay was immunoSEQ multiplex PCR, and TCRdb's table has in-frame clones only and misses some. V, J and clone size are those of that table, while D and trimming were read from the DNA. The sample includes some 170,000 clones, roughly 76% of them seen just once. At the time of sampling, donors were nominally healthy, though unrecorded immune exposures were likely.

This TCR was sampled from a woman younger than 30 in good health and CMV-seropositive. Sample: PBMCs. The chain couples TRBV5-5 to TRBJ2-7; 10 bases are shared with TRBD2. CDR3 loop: CASSLGGLAVYEQYF. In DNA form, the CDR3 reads TGTGCCAGCAGCTTAGGTGGACTAGCGGTGTACGAGCAGTACTTC.